Sequencing of this T cell receptor (beta chain) was carried out in a study of chemoradiotherapy in HPV16-positive cancers. Whole-study context: A couple of HPV16-positive patients' cells yielded candidate HPV-specific clones and common motifs. Notes on the study in general: For HPV16-positive patients, expanding HPV-responsive T cells associated with longer recurrence-free survival. During treatment, candidate HPV-specific clones and E7-related motifs expanded in tumor.

There are 12 residues in the CDR3. The germline V gene has CDR1 MDHEN and CDR2 SYDVKM. Comment on this clone: What it recognizes is unknown.

Samples were taken several times over chemoradiotherapy. Only in-frame clones appear in the TCRdb table, and some are missing; sequencing was by immunoSEQ multiplex PCR. The data hold around 870 clones, with about 89% observed a single time. The chain couples TRBV28 to TRBJ2-5, with 7 bases aligning to TRBD1. Material: tumor tissue, obtained from a patient who underwent chemoradiotherapy. The TCR comes from a human donor with HPV-associated anogenital cancer. CDR3 loop: CATTGNQETQYF. The CDR3 coding sequence is TGTGCAACGACAGGGAACCAAGAGACCCAGTACTTC.